The 27 T cell receptor beta chains given below trace back to one sample, sequenced in a study of T cell repertoires in cytomegalovirus infection. One entry per CDR3 protein, called by TCRdb with MiXCR from the reads. The table includes a few hundred thousand distinct CDR3 sequences, around 27% detected once. What was sequenced was PBMCs. The receptors shown here come from a human donor in good health (CMV status not recorded). Some clones in this sample may be carry-over from other donors' samples.

This clonotype was detected only once. The chain joins TRBV27 to TRBJ2-7, with a tentative D call TRBD1 (5 bases). The CDR3 spans 13 residues. Germline CDR1 MNHEY, CDR2 SMNVEV (reference sequence). Trimming removed 5 bases at V and 5 bases at J, with 13 bases between. As DNA, the CDR3 is TGTGCCAGCAGTCCAGTAGGGGCTGACGAGCAGTACTTC. It specifies CASSPVGADEQYF.

The chain joins TRBV30 to TRBJ2-5; D not resolved. Germline V gene data show CDR1 as GTSNPN and CDR2 as SVGIG (reference sequence). With 5 bases removed from V and 2 bases from J, the gap between germline ends came to 6 bases. CDR3 length: 11 residues. Here the CDR3 reads CAWQGQETQYF. The CDR3 DNA reads TGTGCCTGGCAAGGGCAAGAGACCCAGTACTTC.

This chain connects TRBV19 to TRBJ1-5; D gene ambiguous. Germline values: CDR1 LNHDA, CDR2 SQIVND (reference sequence). The germline V and J ends were trimmed by 5 bases and 4 bases, with 21 bases remaining between them. The CDR3 has 17 amino acids. The DNA of the CDR3 is TGTGCCAGTAGTGCCCGCGGCCGCGGAGTTGGTAATCAGCCCCAGCATTTT. Protein sequence: CASSARGRGVGNQPQHF.

The chain uses TRBV7-9 and TRBJ2-7; perhaps TRBD2 as D (5 bases). In germline, CDR1 is SEHNR, CDR2 FQNEAQ (reference sequence). Trimming left V 5 bases short and J 7 bases short, with 24 bases between. The CDR3 is made up of 16 amino acids. The DNA for the CDR3 is TGTGCCAGCAGCCCCACTAGTACGCCCGTCCCTGGGGAGCAGTACGTC. Translated, it gives CASSPTSTPVPGEQYV.

V gene TRBV24-1 combines with J gene TRBJ2-7; perhaps D is TRBD1 or TRBD2 (6 bases each). The CDR3 has 13 residues. V was pared by 5 bases and J by 5 bases, with 12 bases between. The germline V gene has CDR1 KGHDR and CDR2 SFDVKD. The CDR3 DNA follows: TGTGCCACCAGTGGTAACGGGGGCGACGAGCAGTACTTC. Its translation: CATSGNGGDEQYF.

CDR3 amino acids: CASSHAGPERGQFF. Written as DNA, the CDR3 is TGCGCCAGCAGCCACGCCGGCCCTGAGCGGGGTCAGTTCTTC. The rearrangement joins TRBV4-3 to TRBJ2-1, with 7 positions matching TRBD2. V shed 3 bases and J 13 bases; nucleotides not matched to a gene: 12. This CDR3 region has 14 residues. CDR1 is LGHNA, CDR2 YSLEER, per germline.

The chain employs TRBV6-2 or TRBV6-3 and TRBJ1-1; 9 positions match TRBD1. Trimming took 4 bases from V and 3 from J; bases not matched to a gene: 6. The CDR3 runs 15 residues. Germline V CDR1 and CDR2: MNHEY, SVGEGT. CDR3 in DNA: TGTGCCAGCAGTTTCCGACAGGGGGTTGACACTGAAGCTTTCTTT. Amino acids: CASSFRQGVDTEAFF.

The chain employs TRBV19 and TRBJ2-2; D is possibly TRBD1 or TRBD2 (5 bases each). The CDR3 extends over 16 amino acids. Germline-derived CDR1 and CDR2 are LNHDA and SQIVND (reference sequence). Trimming took off 6 bases at V and 10 bases at J, with 24 bases between the two ends. The CDR3 nucleotides read TGTGCCAGTAGCCGGGGCCGGACGGTGGTTAGTGAGGAGCTGTTTTTT. Its translation is CASSRGRTVVSEELFF.

In the case of this clonotype: This may arise from a read error, as a much more abundant clone is one base away. DNA of the CDR3: TGTGCCAGCAGCAACACAGGGGCCACCGGGGAGCTGTTTTTT. It yields the protein CASSNTGATGELFF. The J gene is TRBJ2-2, the V gene TRBV7-2, with 7 bases fitting TRBD1. V gave up 5 bases and J gave up 4 bases; unmatched junction bases: 4. The germline gives CDR1 SGHTA, CDR2 FQGNSA. This CDR3 region has 14 residues.

This clonotype has a handful of counts. J is TRBJ2-4 and V is TRBV28, with 8 bases identical to TRBD1. CDR3 length: 16 residues. From germline, CDR1 is MDHEN and CDR2 SYDVKM. Trimming cost V 5 bases and J 6 bases; bases outside gene matches: 12. CDR3 sequence reads: CASSPVGTGGRNIQYF. As DNA, the CDR3 is TGTGCCAGCAGTCCCGTAGGGACAGGCGGAAGAAACATTCAGTACTTC.

The V gene is TRBV10-3, the J gene TRBJ2-1; 9 bases fit TRBD1. In germline, CDR1 is ENHRY, CDR2 SYGVKD. The CDR3 contains 15 residues. With 2 bases clipped from V and 8 bases from J, the junction kept 7 bases outside the gene matches. CDR3 sequence reads: CAISELRGQGHEQFF. CDR3 bases: TGTGCCATCAGTGAGCTACGGGGACAGGGACATGAGCAGTTCTTC.

The chain carries TRBV7-6 and TRBJ1-2; the D gene is possibly TRBD1 (5 bases). Germline V gives CDR1 SGHVS, CDR2 FNYEAQ. Trimming shortened V by 1 base and J by 8 bases, and 11 bases separated the two germline ends. CDR3 length: 13 amino acids. The CDR3, as DNA: TGTGCCAGCAGCTTAGGCAGGGAAGAGGGCTACACCTTC. Translated, it gives CASSLGREEGYTF.

In its sample, this clonotype was seen a few times. CDR3 amino acids: CSAQTQINTEAFF. CDR3 nucleotide sequence: TGCAGCGCCCAAACGCAGATCAACACTGAAGCTTTCTTT. The gene calls are TRBV29-1 and TRBJ1-1, with D uncertain. The CDR3 runs to 13 residues. Trimming removed 7 bases at V and 2 bases at J, with 14 bases between. Germline V gene data show CDR1 as SQVTM and CDR2 as ANQGSEA.

Here the CDR3 DNA reads TGTGCCAGCAGCAAAACTGGACTAGCGGACAATGAGCAGTTCTTC. This translates into CASSKTGLADNEQFF. The rearrangement uses TRBV9 and TRBJ2-1; 10 positions match TRBD2. The CDR3 extends over 15 amino acids. J was trimmed by 5 bases and V by 4 bases; bases with no gene match: 6. Per the germline V gene, CDR1 is SGDLS and CDR2 is YYNGEE.

This clonotype has only a few counts. V usage is TRBV20-1 and J usage is TRBJ2-3; 13 bases are a match to TRBD2. CDR3 length: 14 residues. Looked up from germline, CDR1 is DFQATT and CDR2 is SNEGSKA (reference sequence). The ends lost 6 bases at V and 5 bases at J; junction bases unmatched: 5. The chain's CDR3 is CSAPGLAGIDTQYF. In DNA form, the CDR3 reads TGCAGTGCCCCGGGACTAGCGGGGATAGATACGCAGTATTTT.

The chain links TRBV4-3 to TRBJ1-4, with a tentative D call TRBD1 (6 bases). Trimming took 2 bases from V and 12 from J, leaving 13 bases between them. Germline V gene sequence: CDR1 LGHNA, CDR2 YSLEER. This CDR3 spans 13 amino acids. CDR3: CASSQTQGTELFF. The CDR3 bases are TGCGCCAGCAGCCAAACCCAGGGGACGGAACTGTTTTTT.

This clonotype was counted between two and nine times. V gene TRBV6-5 combines with J gene TRBJ2-1; the D gene could be TRBD1 or TRBD2 (5 bases each). V dropped 6 bases and J dropped 0 bases, with 9 bases sitting between them. The CDR3 is 14 amino acids. Germline V gene lookup returns CDR1 MNHEY and CDR2 SVGAGI. CDR3 coding DNA: TGTGCCAGCAGGAGAGGGGTCTCCTACAATGAGCAGTTCTTC. As protein: CASRRGVSYNEQFF.

This clonotype was seen a few times. The chain uses TRBV6-1 and TRBJ1-5; perhaps TRBD1 as D (5 bases). Deletions cut 8 bases from V and 1 base from J, with 12 bases between. This CDR3 region has 14 residues. Per germline, CDR1 MNHNS and CDR2 SASEGT. The CDR3 region is CASGGGWSNQPQHF. The CDR3 DNA reads TGTGCCAGCGGGGGGGGTTGGAGCAATCAGCCCCAGCATTTT.

This clonotype was counted at least ten times. The V and J genes are TRBV7-2 and TRBJ2-7; 10 bases fit TRBD2. Germline CDR1 reads SGHTA; CDR2 reads FQGNSA. V was pared by 1 base and J by 5 bases, with 11 bases of the junction left unmatched. This CDR3 has 17 amino acids. The CDR3 coding sequence is TGTGCCAGCAGCTTAGATGGTAGGGCTAGCGGGAGCAACGAGCAGTACTTC. It is translated as CASSLDGRASGSNEQYF.

In this sample, this clonotype turned up a few times. CDR3 DNA: TGTGCCAGCAGCTTCGAGGTGGGTCAGCCCCAGCATTTT. This gives the protein CASSFEVGQPQHF. The chain combines TRBV7-6 with TRBJ1-5; no clear D gene. This CDR3 spans 13 amino acids. V lost 3 bases to trimming and J lost 6 bases, with 9 bases between them. Germline CDR1 SGHVS, CDR2 FNYEAQ.

The V and J genes are TRBV7-2 and TRBJ1-2; D not resolved. In germline, CDR1 is SGHTA, CDR2 FQGNSA. Trimming pared 5 bases from V and 13 bases from J, leaving 20 bases between. This CDR3 is built from 13 residues. The CDR3 nucleotides read TGTGCCAGCAGCCCAGAGGTAGCAGCTGTTAGCACCTTC. Amino acids: CASSPEVAAVSTF. The full variable domain, completed using reference TRBV7-2 and TRBJ1-2, is GAGVSQSPSNKVTEKGKDVELRCDPISGHTALYWYRQSLGQGLEFLIYFQGNSAPDKSGLPSDRFSAERTGGSVSTLTIQRTQQEDSAVYLCASSPEVAAVSTFGSGTRLTVV.

The chain recombines TRBV10-2 with TRBJ2-1, with a possible D match to TRBD1 (5 bases). The ends were cut back, 4 bases at V and 11 bases at J, with 12 bases in the middle. This CDR3 region has 12 residues. Looked up from germline, CDR1 is WSHSY and CDR2 is SAAADI. CDR3 nucleotides: TGCGCCAGCAGTGGAAGGGGAAATCAGCAGTTCTTC. Translated, it gives CASSGRGNQQFF.

This CDR3 reads CASSSPARANEQFF. CDR3 in DNA: TGTGCCAGCAGCTCTCCTGCTAGGGCCAATGAGCAGTTCTTC. V is TRBV5-4 and J is TRBJ2-1; unclear D gene. The CDR3 consists of 14 residues. V shed 3 bases and J shed 6 bases, with 13 bases lying between them. The germline V gene has CDR1 SGHNT and CDR2 YYREEE (reference sequence).

The chain links TRBV28 to TRBJ2-7; 7 bases fit TRBD1. The CDR3 contains 15 residues. The germline gives CDR1 MDHEN, CDR2 SYDVKM. V lost 2 bases, J lost 3 bases, and 7 bases stayed unmatched. The CDR3 DNA reads as TGTGCCAGCAGTTTACGGCGCAGGGGGAACTACGAGCAGTACTTC. Translating gives CASSLRRRGNYEQYF.

This clonotype was found a few times. This rearrangement joins TRBV19 to TRBJ1-1, with D maybe TRBD1 (5 bases). CDR3 size: 14 residues. V was cut by 6 bases and J by 3 bases, with 14 bases left in between. CDR1 LNHDA and CDR2 SQIVND come from the germline V gene (reference sequence). In nucleotides, the CDR3 is TGTGCCAGTAGACACAGGTTGAGGGACACTGAAGCTTTCTTT. It encodes CASRHRLRDTEAFF. Full variable domain (rest looked up from reference TRBV19 and TRBJ1-1): DGGITQSPKYLFRKEGQNVTLSCEQNLNHDAMYWYRQDPGQGLRLIYYSQIVNDFQKGDIAEGYSVSREKKESFPLTVTSAQKNPTAFYLCASRHRLRDTEAFFGQGTRLTVV.

The rearrangement uses TRBV6-5 and TRBJ1-4; TRBD1 agrees at 8 bases. The junction had 7 bases not matched to a gene; V was cut back by 5 bases and J by 2 bases. The CDR3 is 16 residues long. Germline CDR1 reads MNHEY; CDR2 reads SVGAGI. CDR3 protein: CASSRHRQGTNEKLFF. The CDR3 coding sequence is TGTGCCAGCAGTCGACACCGACAGGGGACTAATGAAAAACTGTTTTTT.

A few counts support this clonotype. The chain joins TRBV6-6 to TRBJ1-2; no definite D call. The V end was cut by 3 bases, the J end by 3 bases, with 11 bases between. Germline assignment: CDR1 MNHNY and CDR2 SVGAGI (reference sequence). The CDR3 runs to 14 residues. The DNA for the CDR3 is TGTGCCAGCAGTTATAATGCCCAGGACTATGGCTACACCTTC. Protein product: CASSYNAQDYGYTF.